These 30 T cell receptor beta chains share one sample of origin, sequenced in a study of OX40 agonist ivuxolimab in advanced cancers. The assay was immunoSEQ multiplex PCR, and TCRdb's table has in-frame clones only and misses some. The sample contains some 45,000 clones, 80% to 90% of which appear only once. The source material was CD4+ or CD8+ T cells sorted from blood, sampled in a trial of the OX40 agonist ivuxolimab. The receptors originated from an adult with an advanced solid tumor such as melanoma, head and neck, liver or kidney cancer.

The rearrangement joins TRBV19 to TRBJ1-2, with D maybe TRBD1 (5 bases). The germline V and J ends were trimmed by 4 bases and 4 bases, with 10 bases remaining between them. Germline CDR1 reads LNHDA; CDR2 reads SQIVND (reference sequence). This CDR3 has 13 residues. The CDR3 DNA is TGTGCCAGTAGTACAGGGTCCCGCTATGGCTACACCTTC. Protein sequence: CASSTGSRYGYTF.

The rearrangement links TRBV7-6 to TRBJ2-3; TRBD1 aligns across 9 bases. The J segment lost 2 bases and the V segment lost 6 bases, leaving 18 bases of the junction unmatched. Germline CDR1 and CDR2: SGHVS and FNYEAQ. CDR3 length: 19 amino acids. The CDR3, as DNA: TGTGCCAGCAGTTCCACCCCACTAGGACAGGGGACTCACACAGATACGCAGTATTTT. The encoded protein is CASSSTPLGQGTHTDTQYF. The full variable domain, rest sourced from reference TRBV7-6 and TRBJ2-3, is GAGVSQSPRYKVTKRGQDVALRCDPISGHVSLYWYRQALGQGPEFLTYFNYEAQQDKSGLPNDRFSAERPEGSISTLTIQRTEQRDSAMYRCASSSTPLGQGTHTDTQYFGPGTRLTVL.

The chain recombines TRBV2 with TRBJ1-5; D not resolved. Trimming took 6 bases from V and 0 from J, leaving 9 bases between them. This CDR3 is built from 14 residues. The germline gives CDR1 SNHLY, CDR2 FYNNEI. The CDR3 region has the DNA TGTGCCAGCAGATCATCTTATAGCAATCAGCCCCAGCATTTT. It encodes CASRSSYSNQPQHF.

The chain couples TRBV2 to TRBJ2-3; 10 positions match TRBD2. Germline lookup yields CDR1 SNHLY and CDR2 FYNNEI. After removal of 4 bases from V and 1 base from J, the junction contained 2 bases not matched to a gene. The CDR3 extends over 15 amino acids. The CDR3 is CASSVLAGGTDTQYF. CDR3 DNA sequence: TGTGCCAGCAGTGTTCTAGCGGGGGGCACAGATACGCAGTATTTT.

The chain combines TRBV12-5 with TRBJ2-1; possibly TRBD2 for D (5 bases). Per germline, CDR1 LGHNT and CDR2 FRNRAP. V dropped 3 bases and J dropped 3 bases, with 15 bases sitting between them. The CDR3 sequence is 16 residues long. CDR3 bases: TGTGCTAGTGGTTTTCTGACGGAGAGGGTCTACAATGAGCAGTTCTTC. Residues: CASGFLTERVYNEQFF.

This clone appeared a single time. This sequence joins TRBV23-1 and TRBJ2-6, with 7 bases lining up with TRBD1. TRBV23-1 belongs to the ORF category, with a function that is uncertain. The junction had 15 bases not matched to a gene; V was cut back by 5 bases and J by 2 bases. The CDR3 has 19 residues. CDR3 protein: CASSAPEYRGVPGANVLTF. The CDR3 DNA reads as TGCGCCAGCAGTGCCCCGGAGTACAGGGGAGTCCCTGGGGCCAACGTCCTGACTTTC.

This chain joins TRBV11-2 and TRBJ2-7; D is possibly TRBD2 (5 bases). In germline, CDR1 is SGHAT, CDR2 FQNNGV. The ends were cut back, 1 base at V and 9 bases at J, with 10 bases in the middle. The CDR3 sequence is 12 residues long. CDR3 coding DNA: TGTGCCAGCAGCTTAGTAGCGAACGGGCAGTACTTC. Residues: CASSLVANGQYF.

CDR3 nucleotides: TGCGCCAGCAGCTACGGACAGGGGACCGGGGAGCTGTTTTTT. Translated: CASSYGQGTGELFF. The chain couples TRBV5-1 to TRBJ2-2; 9 nucleotides agree with TRBD1. The CDR3 covers 14 residues. Germline assignment: CDR1 SGHRS and CDR2 YFSETQ. The junction had 2 bases not matched to a gene; V was cut back by 3 bases and J by 5 bases. The full variable domain, in which reference TRBV5-1 and TRBJ2-2 provide the parts outside the CDR3, is KAGVTQTPRYLIKTRGQQVTLSCSPISGHRSVSWYQQTPGQGLQFLFEYFSETQRNKGNFPGRFSGRQFSNSRSEMNVSTLELGDSALYLCASSYGQGTGELFFGEGSRLTVL.

The J gene is TRBJ2-5, the V gene TRBV6-1, with D uncertain. TRBJ2-7 explains the end of the DNA better; the J call may be wrong. This CDR3 is 12 amino acids long. Per the germline V gene, CDR1 is MNHNS and CDR2 is SASEGT. The CDR3 protein is CASSEARYEQYF. In DNA, the CDR3 is TGTGCCAGCAGTGAAGCACGCTACGAGCAGTACTTC.

This clone was seen a handful of times. V gene TRBV13 combines with J gene TRBJ2-2; TRBD2 matches at 14 bases. V gave up 4 bases and J gave up 1 base; unmatched junction bases: 5. The CDR3 runs 18 residues. Per germline, CDR1 PRHDT and CDR2 FYEKMQ (reference sequence). CDR3 in amino acids: CASSSGLAGGLNTGELFF. CDR3 DNA sequence: TGTGCCAGCAGCTCTGGACTAGCGGGGGGACTGAACACCGGGGAGCTGTTTTTT.

The rearrangement uses TRBV18 and TRBJ2-2; D is ambiguous. V was clipped by 8 bases and J by 1 base, with 14 bases between them. This CDR3 is 15 amino acids long. Germline V lookup: CDR1 KGHSH, CDR2 LQKENI. The CDR3 nucleotides are TGTGCCAGCACACTCCTAGGCGGGAACACCGGGGAGCTGTTTTTT. Translating it yields CASTLLGGNTGELFF.

DNA for the CDR3: TGTGCCAGCAGCGTAAGCGGGAGGTCGGTACAGACCCAGTACTTC. This codes for CASSVSGRSVQTQYF. V and J are TRBV9 and TRBJ2-5; TRBD2 matches 9 bases. Looked up from germline, CDR1 is SGDLS and CDR2 is YYNGEE. J lost 6 bases, V lost 1 base, and 7 bases had no gene match. The CDR3 loop spans 15 amino acids.

This clone occurred once. V is TRBV27 and J is TRBJ1-1; no reliable D call. The CDR3 runs to 13 residues. Germline-derived CDR1 and CDR2 are MNHEY and SMNVEV (reference sequence). Trimming stripped 8 bases from V and 0 bases from J, with 10 bases between. This CDR3 is CASRPVLNTEAFF. CDR3 DNA sequence: TGTGCCAGCCGGCCAGTTTTGAACACTGAAGCTTTCTTT.

This clone was seen only a few times. This chain links TRBV11-1 with TRBJ2-1, with 7 bases aligning to TRBD2. This CDR3 has 14 amino acids. Germline CDR1 SGHAT, CDR2 FQDESV (reference sequence). Unmatched junction bases numbered 0, after V lost 0 bases and J lost 4 bases. CDR3 residues: CASSLAREYNEQFF. The DNA for the CDR3 is TGTGCCAGCAGCTTAGCGCGGGAGTACAATGAGCAGTTCTTC. The full variable domain, its missing parts supplied by reference TRBV11-1 and TRBJ2-1, is EAEVAQSPRYKITEKSQAVAFWCDPISGHATLYWYRQILGQGPELLVQFQDESVVDDSQLPKDRFSAERLKGVDSTLKIQPAELGDSAMYLCASSLAREYNEQFFGPGTRLTVL.

The chain links TRBV4-1 to TRBJ2-7; 9 bases are a match to TRBD2. Germline V gene sequence: CDR1 MGHRA, CDR2 YSYEKL. CDR3 length equals 16 residues. J was trimmed by 2 bases and V by 0 bases; bases with no gene match: 5. The chain's CDR3 is CASSQDLVAGAYEQYF. The CDR3 DNA reads as TGCGCCAGCAGCCAAGATTTGGTAGCGGGAGCCTACGAGCAGTACTTC.

J is TRBJ2-2 and V is TRBV19, with D unclear. V lost 0 bases and J 0 bases, leaving 5 bases between the germline ends. The CDR3 loop spans 15 amino acids. Germline assignment: CDR1 LNHDA and CDR2 SQIVND (reference sequence). This CDR3 is CASSIEAPNTGELFF. DNA for the CDR3: TGTGCCAGTAGTATAGAGGCACCGAACACCGGGGAGCTGTTTTTT.

The chain couples TRBV27 to TRBJ2-1; 8 bases fit TRBD1. CDR1 is MNHEY and CDR2 is SMNVEV in the germline V gene (reference sequence). The ends lost 4 bases at V and 3 bases at J; junction bases unmatched: 2. The CDR3 runs to 14 residues. CDR3 DNA sequence: TGTGCCAGCAGTTCGGACAGGGTCTACAATGAGCAGTTCTTC. Translated: CASSSDRVYNEQFF.

This clone was picked up one time. The V call is TRBV18, the J call TRBJ2-5, with 10 bases aligning to TRBD2. The CDR3 consists of 16 residues. Germline values: CDR1 KGHSH, CDR2 LQKENI. J lost 9 bases, V lost 3 bases, and 13 bases had no gene match. CDR3 bases: TGTGCCAGCTCACCCCCGGGACTAGCGCCTTCCGGAGCCCAGTACTTC. Protein product: CASSPPGLAPSGAQYF.

This clone has a handful of counts. The chain couples TRBV29-1 to TRBJ1-1; D unresolved. The CDR3 has 13 residues. V was shortened by 0 bases and J by 11 bases, with 16 bases between the two germline ends. From germline, CDR1 is SQVTM and CDR2 ANQGSEA. The CDR3 sequence is CSVEERARAGAFF. Here the CDR3 DNA reads TGCAGCGTTGAAGAACGGGCACGGGCTGGGGCTTTCTTT. The variable domain in full, with the rest retrieved from reference TRBV29-1 and TRBJ1-1, is SAVISQKPSRDICQRGTSLTIQCQVDSQVTMMFWYRQQPGQSLTLIATANQGSEATYESGFVIDKFPISRPNLTFSTLTVSNMSPEDSSIYLCSVEERARAGAFFGQGTRLTVV.

V and J are TRBV18 and TRBJ2-2, with D perhaps matching TRBD1 (5 bases). Germline-derived CDR1 and CDR2 are KGHSH and LQKENI. CDR3 length: 17 residues. V lost 3 bases and J 0 bases, leaving 14 bases between the germline ends. The chain's CDR3 is CASSPFPWGSNTGELFF. The CDR3, as DNA: TGTGCCAGCTCACCGTTCCCGTGGGGCTCGAACACCGGGGAGCTGTTTTTT.

The V and J genes are TRBV6-1 and TRBJ2-6, with D perhaps given as TRBD1 or TRBD2 (5 bases each). V lost 3 bases and J lost 0, with 12 bases in between. CDR1 is MNHNS, CDR2 SASEGT, per germline. The CDR3 is 17 residues long. In nucleotides, the CDR3 is TGTGCCAGCAGTGAGGGGATTGGGGGCTCTGGGGCCAACGTCCTGACTTTC. It encodes CASSEGIGGSGANVLTF.

The V gene is TRBV28, the J gene TRBJ2-3; 8 nucleotides agree with TRBD2. The CDR3 contains 14 residues. Trimming cost V 5 bases and J 3 bases; bases outside gene matches: 4. Germline loops: CDR1 MDHEN, CDR2 SYDVKM. DNA of the CDR3: TGTGCCAGCAGTGTTAGCGGGACTACAGATACGCAGTATTTT. Its translation is CASSVSGTTDTQYF.

This chain connects TRBV5-1 to TRBJ2-7; D is tentatively TRBD1 or TRBD2 (5 bases each). V shed 0 bases and J shed 6 bases, with 7 bases lying between them. In germline, CDR1 is SGHRS, CDR2 YFSETQ. This CDR3 has 12 residues. This CDR3 reads CASSLERGEQYF. The CDR3 nucleotides are TGCGCCAGCAGCTTGGAGAGGGGCGAGCAGTACTTC.

The V gene is TRBV11-3, the J gene TRBJ1-5; D remains ambiguous. V dropped 4 bases and J dropped 7 bases, with 8 bases sitting between them. CDR1 is SGHNT and CDR2 is YENEEA in the germline V gene. The CDR3 loop spans 12 amino acids. This chain's CDR3 is CASSSGQQPQHF. In DNA form, the CDR3 reads TGTGCCAGCAGCTCCGGCCAGCAGCCCCAGCATTTT. The variable domain in full, with the rest retrieved from reference TRBV11-3 and TRBJ1-5, is EAGVVQSPRYKIIEKKQPVAFWCNPISGHNTLYWYLQNLGQGPELLIRYENEEAVDDSQLPKDRFSAERLKGVDSTLKIQPAELGDSAVYLCASSSGQQPQHFGDGTRLSIL.

The chain has TRBV2 and TRBJ2-5; D unresolved. V lost 0 bases to trimming and J lost 6 bases, with 14 bases between them. Germline V gene sequence: CDR1 SNHLY, CDR2 FYNNEI. The CDR3 runs to 15 residues. CDR3 in amino acids: CASSEALGLLKTQYF. Written as DNA, the CDR3 is TGTGCCAGCAGTGAAGCGCTCGGGTTGTTGAAGACCCAGTACTTC.

The chain recombines TRBV4-1 with TRBJ1-2, with 8 bases identical to TRBD1. CDR1 is MGHRA, CDR2 YSYEKL, per germline. The CDR3 has 15 amino acids. V was clipped by 2 bases and J by 8 bases; unmatched bases: 10. The CDR3 spells CASSQNLQGGGGYTF. The CDR3 region has the DNA TGCGCCAGCAGCCAAAATCTACAGGGGGGCGGGGGCTACACCTTC.

The chain couples TRBV6-5 to TRBJ2-7; 11 bases are a match to TRBD1. The CDR3 consists of 13 residues. Germline V gives CDR1 MNHEY, CDR2 SVGAGI. Losses at the gene ends were 10 bases for V and 4 bases for J; bases not matched to a gene: 6. The CDR3 loop is CATGQGAGYEQYF. The CDR3 DNA reads as TGTGCCACCGGACAGGGGGCGGGGTACGAGCAGTACTTC.

The chain combines TRBV2 with TRBJ1-1, with D possibly being TRBD1 (5 bases). This CDR3 region has 14 residues. Germline assignment: CDR1 SNHLY and CDR2 FYNNEI. Trimming left V 4 bases short and J 4 bases short, with 13 bases between. The CDR3 DNA is TGTGCCAGCAGTGGTGGACATCTAGTCACTGAAGCTTTCTTT. It codes for CASSGGHLVTEAFF. Using reference TRBV2 and TRBJ1-1 for the parts outside the CDR3, the full variable domain is EPEVTQTPSHQVTQMGQEVILRCVPISNHLYFYWYRQILGQKVEFLVSFYNNEISEKSEIFDDQFSVERPDGSNFTLKIRSTKLEDSAMYFCASSGGHLVTEAFFGQGTRLTVV.

The chain joins TRBV9 to TRBJ2-5, with 7 nucleotides matching TRBD2. The CDR3 loop spans 17 amino acids. Germline-derived CDR1 and CDR2 are SGDLS and YYNGEE. V trimming: 1 base; J trimming: 4 bases; junction bases outside the gene matches: 13. In DNA form, the CDR3 reads TGTGCCAGCAGCGTAAACCCCGCCCGACTAGCTGGAGAGACCCAGTACTTC. Amino acids: CASSVNPARLAGETQYF.

The chain uses TRBV2 and TRBJ1-6, with 10 nucleotides matching TRBD1. Trimming cost V 8 bases and J 10 bases; bases outside gene matches: 11. The germline CDR1 and CDR2 sequences are SNHLY and FYNNEI. This CDR3 contains 15 residues. The CDR3 DNA is TGTGCCAGCGGGGACAGGGGAGAGGCGGCCTCACCCCTCCACTTT. As protein: CASGDRGEAASPLHF.